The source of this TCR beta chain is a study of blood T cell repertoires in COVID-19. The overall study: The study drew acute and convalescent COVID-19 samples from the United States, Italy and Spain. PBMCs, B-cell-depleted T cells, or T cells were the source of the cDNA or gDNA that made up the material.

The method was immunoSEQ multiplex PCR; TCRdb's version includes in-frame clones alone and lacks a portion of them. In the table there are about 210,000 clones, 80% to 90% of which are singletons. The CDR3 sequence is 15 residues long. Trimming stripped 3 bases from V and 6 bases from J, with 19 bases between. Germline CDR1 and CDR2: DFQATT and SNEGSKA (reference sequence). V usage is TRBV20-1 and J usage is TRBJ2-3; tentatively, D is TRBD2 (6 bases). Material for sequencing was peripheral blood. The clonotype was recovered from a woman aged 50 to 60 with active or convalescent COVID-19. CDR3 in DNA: TGCAGTGCTAGTGGGTTGGGAGGTTGGACGGATACGCAGTATTTT. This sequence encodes CSASGLGGWTDTQYF.